Below are 26 T cell receptor beta chains sequenced from a single sample in a study of control samples from healthy donors and cancer patients. Measured with immunoSEQ multiplex PCR; TCRdb has only the in-frame clones, and not every one. The top ten hold roughly 6.2% of the sample, which has 150,000 or so clones, roughly 93% seen once. Sequenced: blood. These receptors came from a man aged 18 to 29 in good health.

This chain links TRBV3-1 (or the pseudogene TRBV3-2) with TRBJ1-6; D remains ambiguous. The CDR3 length is 13 residues. V was clipped by 1 base and J by 10 bases, with 8 bases between them. Germline CDR1 is LGHDT and CDR2 is YNNKEL (reference sequence). This chain's CDR3 is CASSQGPESPLHF. The CDR3 DNA is TGTGCCAGCAGCCAAGGACCTGAGTCACCCCTCCACTTT.

The rearrangement uses TRBV30 and TRBJ1-1; maybe TRBD1 (6 bases). CDR1 is GTSNPN and CDR2 is SVGIG in the germline V gene (reference sequence). This CDR3 region has 14 residues. Trimming pared 5 bases from V and 7 bases from J, leaving 20 bases between. The CDR3 spells CAWGPATRGGEAFF. The DNA for the CDR3 is TGTGCCTGGGGGCCCGCAACCAGGGGAGGTGAAGCTTTCTTT.

The chain has TRBV5-4 and TRBJ2-1; the D is unclear. Germline V lookup: CDR1 SGHNT, CDR2 YYREEE (reference sequence). This CDR3 spans 11 amino acids. Trimming took 4 bases from V and 5 from J, leaving 4 bases between them. Here the CDR3 DNA reads TGTGCCAGCAGCATTAACAATGAGCAGTTCTTC. It codes for CASSINNEQFF. The complete variable domain, with remaining parts taken from reference TRBV5-4 and TRBJ2-1, reads ETGVTQSPTHLIKTRGQQVTLRCSSQSGHNTVSWYQQALGQGPQFIFQYYREEENGRGNFPPRFSGLQFPNYSSELNVNALELDDSALYLCASSINNEQFFGPGTRLTVL.

The chain carries TRBV10-2 and TRBJ2-7, with D perhaps matching TRBD1 (6 bases). CDR1 is WSHSY, CDR2 SAAADI, per germline. The CDR3 length is 14 residues. Trimming removed 2 bases at V and 0 bases at J, with 8 bases between. Here the CDR3 DNA reads TGCGCCAGCAGTGAGAACAGGGTCTCCTACGAGCAGTACTTC. Amino acid sequence: CASSENRVSYEQYF.

The chain carries TRBV15 and TRBJ2-3; D gene ambiguous. Germline V gives CDR1 LNHNV, CDR2 YYDKDF (reference sequence). The CDR3 is made up of 17 amino acids. V lost 0 bases and J 5 bases, leaving 18 bases between the germline ends. The CDR3 loop is CATSRDPSQTAKDTQYF. As DNA, the CDR3 is TGTGCCACCAGCAGAGATCCCTCCCAAACAGCTAAAGATACGCAGTATTTT.

The J gene is TRBJ2-5, the V gene TRBV27; D possibly matches TRBD1 or TRBD2 (5 bases each). The CDR3 totals 14 residues. Per the germline V gene, CDR1 is MNHEY and CDR2 is SMNVEV (reference sequence). V lost 4 bases to trimming and J lost 4 bases, with 13 bases between them. The CDR3: CASSSPGRIETQYF. For the CDR3, the DNA is TGTGCCAGCAGTTCCCCGGGACGGATAGAGACCCAGTACTTC.

This chain links TRBV9 with TRBJ2-2, with 8 bases matching TRBD2. The CDR3 spans 15 residues. Trimming took 4 bases from V and 1 from J; bases not matched to a gene: 3. CDR1 is SGDLS, CDR2 YYNGEE, per germline. Written as DNA, the CDR3 is TGTGCCAGCAGCCCGAGCGGGGGGAACACCGGGGAGCTGTTTTTT. Translated: CASSPSGGNTGELFF.

V and J are TRBV19 and TRBJ2-7; a possible D gene is TRBD2 (5 bases). This CDR3 region has 13 residues. CDR1 LNHDA and CDR2 SQIVND come from the germline V gene (reference sequence). V was pared by 5 bases and J by 3 bases, with 11 bases between. The CDR3 DNA sequence: TGTGCCAGTAGTCGGGGAAACGACTACGAGCAGTACTTC. Amino acid sequence: CASSRGNDYEQYF.

V is TRBV5-5 and J is TRBJ1-5; weak D call: TRBD1 (5 bases). V dropped 4 bases and J dropped 4 bases, with 18 bases sitting between them. The length of the CDR3 is 16 residues. Germline V CDR1 and CDR2: SGHKS, YYEKEE (reference sequence). CDR3 protein: CASSTDNTGVNQPQHF. The CDR3 DNA sequence: TGTGCCAGCAGCACAGACAACACGGGGGTGAATCAGCCCCAGCATTTT.

The V call is TRBV2, the J call TRBJ2-1; 10 nucleotides line up with TRBD2. V shed 8 bases and J 2 bases; nucleotides not matched to a gene: 6. Germline CDR1 is SNHLY and CDR2 is FYNNEI. The CDR3 extends over 15 amino acids. CDR3 sequence (DNA): TGTGCCAGCCTTAACAGCGGGGGGGCCTACAATGAGCAGTTCTTC. Its protein product is CASLNSGGAYNEQFF.

This clone has just one count. V is TRBV5-8 and J is TRBJ1-5; the match to TRBD1 covers 9 bases. The germline V gene encodes CDR1 SGHTS and CDR2 YDEGEE. CDR3 length: 17 residues. Trimming cost V 0 bases and J 1 base; bases outside gene matches: 5. The CDR3 sequence: CASSLGTGTGSNQPQHF. CDR3 DNA: TGTGCCAGCAGCTTGGGAACCGGGACAGGGAGCAATCAGCCCCAGCATTTT.

The CDR3 DNA follows: TGTGCGAGTGGGCAAAATGAGCAGTTCTTC. Amino acid sequence: CASGQNEQFF. The gene calls are TRBV19 and TRBJ2-1; D remains ambiguous. Germline CDR1 reads LNHDA; CDR2 reads SQIVND (reference sequence). The CDR3 has 10 residues. The full variable domain, its missing parts supplied by reference TRBV19 and TRBJ2-1, is DGGITQSPKYLFRKEGQNVTLSCEQNLNHDAMYWYRQDPGQGLRLIYYSQIVNDFQKGDIAEGYSVSREKKESFPLTVTSAQKNPTAFYLCASGQNEQFFGPGTRLTVL.

This chain connects TRBV5-4 to TRBJ2-7; 8 bases map to TRBD2. The J segment lost 3 bases and the V segment lost 0 bases, leaving 8 bases of the junction unmatched. CDR1 SGHNT and CDR2 YYREEE come from the germline V gene (reference sequence). CDR3 length: 16 residues. DNA for the CDR3: TGTGCCAGCAGCTTGGGCGGGAGGTCCTCCGGCTACGAGCAGTACTTC. Amino acids: CASSLGGRSSGYEQYF.

The CDR3 spells CASSSRDTTDEAFF. DNA of the CDR3: TGCGCCAGCAGCTCCCGGGATACCACAGACGAAGCTTTCTTT. The rearrangement joins TRBV5-1 to TRBJ1-1; D unresolved. Germline-derived CDR1 and CDR2 are SGHRS and YFSETQ. Trimming removed 3 bases at V and 8 bases at J, with 17 bases between. The CDR3 length is 14 residues.

The chain recombines TRBV10-1 with TRBJ1-2; D call uncertain. This CDR3 spans 13 amino acids. Trimming pared 4 bases from V and 8 bases from J, leaving 14 bases between. The germline V gene has CDR1 WNHNN and CDR2 SYGVQD (reference sequence). The CDR3 sequence is CASSASVGVGYTF. The CDR3 DNA sequence: TGCGCCAGCAGTGCATCCGTCGGTGTGGGCTACACCTTC.

V gene TRBV19 combines with J gene TRBJ2-3; no firm D call. The CDR3 spans 13 residues. Germline assignment: CDR1 LNHDA and CDR2 SQIVND (reference sequence). Trimming cost V 0 bases and J 2 bases, with 3 bases left between them. CDR3 loop: CASSIDFTDTQYF. CDR3 in DNA: TGTGCCAGTAGTATAGACTTCACAGATACGCAGTATTTT.

The chain couples TRBV5-4 to TRBJ1-6; no firm D call. Trimming took off 0 bases at V and 10 bases at J, with 14 bases between the two ends. In germline, CDR1 is SGHNT, CDR2 YYREEE (reference sequence). This CDR3 is 15 amino acids long. This chain's CDR3 is CASSLASLAGSPLHF. The CDR3 DNA follows: TGTGCCAGCAGCTTGGCGTCCCTCGCGGGATCACCCCTCCACTTT.

This chain uses TRBV29-1 with TRBJ1-2, with a tentative D call TRBD1 (6 bases). Germline CDR1 and CDR2: SQVTM and ANQGSEA. The germline V and J ends were trimmed by 6 bases and 8 bases, with 16 bases remaining between them. The CDR3 runs 12 residues. The CDR3 DNA reads as TGCAGCGTCGCACTCAGGGGAGTGGGCTACACCTTC. The encoded protein is CSVALRGVGYTF.

CDR3 nucleotides: TGTGCCAGCAGCCAAGATCAATCAGTTTCCTGGACGTCCGCTAACTATGGCTACACCTTC. Residues: CASSQDQSVSWTSANYGYTF. The gene calls are TRBV3-1 (or the pseudogene TRBV3-2) and TRBJ1-2; D remains ambiguous. Germline assignment: CDR1 LGHDT and CDR2 YNNKEL (reference sequence). Trimming took 0 bases from V and 0 from J, leaving 23 bases between them. The CDR3 has 20 amino acids.

The CDR3 DNA reads TGTGCCTGGTCGGGACTTTACACTGAAGCTTTCTTT. This sequence encodes CAWSGLYTEAFF. This chain joins TRBV30 and TRBJ1-1; the D gene is possibly TRBD1 (5 bases). Germline V gene data show CDR1 as GTSNPN and CDR2 as SVGIG (reference sequence). The CDR3 extends over 12 amino acids. V lost 5 bases to trimming and J lost 3 bases, with 10 bases between them. The variable domain in full, with the rest retrieved from reference TRBV30 and TRBJ1-1, is SQTIHQWPATLVQPVGSPLSLECTVEGTSNPNLYWYRQAAGRGLQLLFYSVGIGQISSEVPQNLSASRPQDRQFILSSKKLLLSDSGFYLCAWSGLYTEAFFGQGTRLTVV.

V gene TRBV5-5 combines with J gene TRBJ1-5; 7 nucleotides line up with TRBD1. The CDR3 has 17 residues. CDR1 is SGHKS, CDR2 YYEKEE, per germline (reference sequence). The V gene end was trimmed by 4 bases and the J gene end by 4 bases; junction bases not matched to a gene: 14. The CDR3 DNA is TGTGCCAGCAGCACCGGGACAGTGGATTTTTGGAATCAGCCCCAGCATTTT. Its protein product is CASSTGTVDFWNQPQHF.

The genes are TRBV19 and TRBJ1-5; D ambiguous. The V end lost 7 bases, the J end lost 2 bases, and 9 bases lay between the germline ends. The CDR3 runs 13 residues. The V gene's germline CDR1 is LNHDA and CDR2 SQIVND (reference sequence). In DNA form, the CDR3 reads TGTGCCAGTAAGGAGGGCGGCAATCAGCCCCAGCATTTT. Translated, it gives CASKEGGNQPQHF.

The rearrangement uses TRBV27 and TRBJ2-1, with TRBD2 matching 7 bases. CDR1 and CDR2 (germline): MNHEY, SMNVEV (reference sequence). V trimming: 3 bases; J trimming: 3 bases; junction bases outside the gene matches: 5. This CDR3 is built from 15 residues. CDR3 in amino acids: CASSFRLANYNEQFF. Here the CDR3 DNA reads TGTGCCAGCAGTTTCAGACTAGCCAACTACAATGAGCAGTTCTTC.

The chain recombines TRBV9 with TRBJ2-2, with TRBD1 identical over 7 bases. J gave up 6 bases and V 4 bases, and 9 bases lay outside the gene matches. Germline V CDR1 and CDR2: SGDLS, YYNGEE. This CDR3 has 15 amino acids. The CDR3 DNA reads as TGTGCCAGCAGCCGAGACAGGGTGTACTCCGGGGAGCTGTTTTTT. Protein product: CASSRDRVYSGELFF.

The chain is built from TRBV6-1 and TRBJ1-3, with D uncertain. CDR3 length: 16 residues. Germline V gene sequence: CDR1 MNHNS, CDR2 SASEGT. V lost 4 bases, J lost 0 bases, and 13 bases lay in between. In DNA form, the CDR3 reads TGTGCCAGCAGTGTTCGTATCGGAGGCTCTGGAAACACCATATATTTT. This codes for CASSVRIGGSGNTIYF.

The chain is built from TRBV9 and TRBJ2-3; 9 nucleotides align to TRBD1. This CDR3 has 15 amino acids. The ends lost 4 bases at V and 3 bases at J; junction bases unmatched: 6. Germline lookup yields CDR1 SGDLS and CDR2 YYNGEE. CDR3 loop: CASSIGQGLTDTQYF. DNA of the CDR3: TGTGCCAGCAGCATCGGACAGGGGTTGACAGATACGCAGTATTTT.